This T cell receptor (beta chain) originates from a study of shared clonotypes between healthy human individuals. Only in-frame clones appear in the TCRdb table, and some are missing; sequencing was by immunoSEQ multiplex PCR. There are approximately 2,200,000 clones in the sample; 90% to 95% occur only once, and more than 1.5% lies in the top ten. Naive CD8 cells, CD45RO-negative and positively selected for CCR7, excluded terminally differentiated effector memory CD45RA+ cells. With 5 bases removed from V and 4 bases from J, the gap between germline ends came to 12 bases. From germline, CDR1 is LNHNV and CDR2 YYDKDF (reference sequence). The CDR3 is 14 residues long.

The specimen was naive CD8+ T cells from PBMCs. The rearrangement uses TRBV15 and TRBJ1-5; D gene unclear. This clonotype was sampled from a man younger than 35 in good health. Some clones in this sample may be carry-over from other donors' samples. The CDR3 DNA sequence: TGTGCCACCAGCCTTACCGACTGGAATCAGCCCCAGCATTTT. Encoded protein: CATSLTDWNQPQHF.